The clone carrying this TCR beta chain was picked up many times. This CDR3 is 14 amino acids long. Germline trimming cut 6 bases from V and 5 bases from J; bases unmatched to any gene: 9. Separate cDNA molecules each had unique molecular identifiers attached to them. Via MiXCR, TCRdb re-called the 5' RACE reads, giving one row per CDR3 protein. The repertoire has 25,000 to 35,000 distinct CDR3 sequences, roughly 3.9% of them found once; the top ten carry 7% to 10%. The sample comes from a study of early T cells in non-severe SARS-CoV-2 infection. Study-wide background: Sequencing of unsorted whole blood was done on bulk RNA, leaving chains unpaired.

Sequencing used whole blood. The TCR was taken from an adult who was a healthcare worker with PCR-confirmed SARS-CoV-2 infection or an uninfected control (not recorded which). The rearrangement uses TRBV12-3 or TRBV12-4 and TRBJ2-7, with 8 bases lining up with TRBD2. CDR3 nucleotide sequence: TGTGCCAGCAGACCCAGCGGGAGCACCAACGAGCAGTACTTC. Its translation: CASRPSGSTNEQYF.